The clone carrying this T cell receptor beta chain came up many times. These data are taken from a study of T cells after yellow fever vaccination. Study information: Fractions of low cell number were prepared using SMART-Seq v4 Ultra Low Input.

Generation of TCR cDNA used 5'RACE template switching (which added a universal primer site and UMIs). TCRdb reanalysed the 5' RACE reads using MiXCR and keeps one entry per CDR3 protein. The sample contains hundreds of thousands of distinct CDR3 sequences, about 6.2% of which appear only once. Trimming cost V 1 base and J 6 bases, with 6 bases left between them. This CDR3 is built from 12 residues. CDR1 and CDR2 (germline): GTSNPN, SVGIG (reference sequence). This clonotype was obtained from a man aged 25 to 40 who received the YFV17D yellow fever vaccine. The rearrangement uses TRBV30 and TRBJ2-2; D ambiguous. Here the sequenced sample was PBMCs, taken 5 days after the yellow fever booster vaccination. DNA of the CDR3: TGTGCCTGGAGTGAGTCTCCCGGGGAGCTGTTTTTT. The encoded protein is CAWSESPGELFF.